The 20 T cell receptor beta chains below come from one sample, sequenced in a study of blood T cell repertoires in COVID-19. The assay was immunoSEQ multiplex PCR, and TCRdb's table has in-frame clones only and misses some. This sample has 260,000 or so clones, with about 91% found just once. Sequencing was done on a sample of PBMCs or T cells enriched from blood (not recorded which). The source of these receptors is a woman aged 40 to 50 with acute COVID-19.

This clone was seen only once. The rearrangement links TRBV7-2 to TRBJ1-1, with D uncertain. This CDR3 is built from 14 residues. Trimming stripped 3 bases from V and 6 bases from J, with 14 bases between. Germline loops: CDR1 SGHTA, CDR2 FQGNSA. The CDR3 protein is CASSFARTPPEAFF. For the CDR3, the DNA is TGTGCCAGCAGCTTCGCCAGAACCCCTCCTGAAGCTTTCTTT.

V gene TRBV6-2 or TRBV6-3 combines with J gene TRBJ1-5, with TRBD1 identical over 10 bases. The CDR3 totals 17 residues. V lost 2 bases to trimming and J lost 0 bases; unmatched junction nucleotides: 4. CDR1 is MNHEY, CDR2 SVGEGT, per germline. The CDR3 sequence is CASSYPGTGDSNQPQHF. The CDR3 DNA sequence: TGTGCCAGCAGTTACCCTGGGACAGGGGATAGCAATCAGCCCCAGCATTTT.

The V gene is TRBV10-2, the J gene TRBJ2-5, with a tentative D call TRBD2 (5 bases). CDR1 is WSHSY and CDR2 is SAAADI in the germline V gene. With 9 bases removed from V and 1 base from J, the gap between germline ends came to 12 bases. There are 13 residues in the CDR3. The CDR3 nucleotides read TGCGCCAGTAAGAGGGTTGGCCAAGAGACCCAGTACTTC. It codes for CASKRVGQETQYF.

The V call is TRBV11-3, the J call TRBJ1-1, with 7 nucleotides matching TRBD1. CDR1 and CDR2 (germline): SGHNT, YENEEA. The CDR3 is made up of 10 amino acids. J was trimmed by 9 bases and V by 8 bases; bases with no gene match: 3. As DNA, the CDR3 is TGTGCCAGCGGGACAGACAAAGCTTTCTTT. It specifies CASGTDKAFF.

This clone has a handful of counts. This rearrangement joins TRBV4-1 to TRBJ1-4, with TRBD1 matching over 7 bases. Germline V gene sequence: CDR1 MGHRA, CDR2 YSYEKL. The CDR3 is 16 residues long. V lost 4 bases, J lost 3 bases, and 8 bases stayed unmatched. CDR3 nucleotides: TGCGCCAGCAGCCCAGGGGGAAAGTTTGCTAATGAAAAACTGTTTTTT. Amino acid sequence: CASSPGGKFANEKLFF.

This clone was observed at least ten times. V gene TRBV7-2 combines with J gene TRBJ1-1, with TRBD1 identical over 10 bases. Unmatched junction bases numbered 3, after V lost 3 bases and J lost 2 bases. CDR1 and CDR2 (germline): SGHTA, FQGNSA. This CDR3 contains 15 residues. The CDR3: CASSFGDRGNTEAFF. As DNA, the CDR3 is TGTGCCAGCAGCTTCGGGGACAGGGGTAACACTGAAGCTTTCTTT.

J is TRBJ1-2 and V is TRBV28; D is possibly TRBD1 (6 bases). This CDR3 is 16 amino acids long. Germline loops: CDR1 MDHEN, CDR2 SYDVKM. The V gene lost 5 bases and the J gene lost 8 bases, with 24 bases spanning the gap. The CDR3 DNA reads as TGTGCCAGCAGTCAACCATCTGGGGGCGCCCTGGGAGGCTACACCTTC. As protein: CASSQPSGGALGGYTF.

The rearrangement uses TRBV5-1 and TRBJ2-2, with 8 bases matching TRBD1. This CDR3 region has 14 residues. V trimming: 4 bases; J trimming: 5 bases; junction bases outside the gene matches: 4. CDR1 is SGHRS and CDR2 is YFSETQ in the germline V gene. The CDR3: CASSTRQGTGELFF. The CDR3 DNA sequence: TGCGCCAGCAGCACCCGACAGGGGACCGGGGAGCTGTTTTTT.

The chain couples TRBV9 to TRBJ2-1; TRBD2 is a possible D gene (6 bases). V was shortened by 0 bases and J by 0 bases, with 10 bases between the two germline ends. This CDR3 has 16 residues. Germline lookup yields CDR1 SGDLS and CDR2 YYNGEE. CDR3 residues: CASSVVDGSSYNEQFF. The CDR3 DNA follows: TGTGCCAGCAGCGTAGTTGACGGGAGCTCCTACAATGAGCAGTTCTTC.

The rearrangement links TRBV5-1 to TRBJ1-6; D remains ambiguous. Germline V lookup: CDR1 SGHRS, CDR2 YFSETQ. V was trimmed by 0 bases and J by 11 bases, leaving 9 bases between them. This CDR3 contains 13 residues. CDR3 bases: TGCGCCAGCAGCTTGGGAAAGCTGGCACCCCTCCACTTT. It encodes CASSLGKLAPLHF.

This chain joins TRBV7-9 and TRBJ2-7; TRBD1 is a possible D gene (5 bases). V was pared by 5 bases and J by 4 bases, with 9 bases between. The germline CDR1 and CDR2 sequences are SEHNR and FQNEAQ (reference sequence). The CDR3 runs to 12 residues. In DNA, the CDR3 is TGTGCCAGCAGCCTCAGGGCTTACGAGCAGTACTTC. This encodes CASSLRAYEQYF.

The V call is TRBV7-9, the J call TRBJ2-1; 10 bases match TRBD2. Germline values: CDR1 SEHNR, CDR2 FQNEAQ (reference sequence). The CDR3 extends over 16 amino acids. V was pared by 5 bases and J by 4 bases, with 8 bases of the junction left unmatched. Here the CDR3 reads CASSLMGLAIYNEQFF. Here the CDR3 DNA reads TGTGCCAGCAGCCTGATGGGACTAGCGATTTACAATGAGCAGTTCTTC.

This chain connects TRBV11-2 to TRBJ2-2; TRBD1 agrees at 7 bases. With 2 bases clipped from V and 3 bases from J, the junction kept 3 bases outside the gene matches. The CDR3 has 15 residues. Germline CDR1 SGHAT, CDR2 FQNNGV. The CDR3 DNA sequence: TGTGCCAGCAGCTTACTAGGGGGCCACACCGGGGAGCTGTTTTTT. It translates to CASSLLGGHTGELFF.

The chain carries TRBV15 and TRBJ2-7, with 7 positions matching TRBD2. Germline V gene lookup returns CDR1 LNHNV and CDR2 YYDKDF (reference sequence). CDR3 size: 13 residues. The ends lost 6 bases at V and 3 bases at J; junction bases unmatched: 5. Here the CDR3 DNA reads TGTGCCACCAGTTGGGCGGGGGACTACGAGCAGTACTTC. Residues: CATSWAGDYEQYF.

This clone came up once. The chain carries TRBV18 and TRBJ1-2; TRBD1 agrees at 7 bases. The V gene end was trimmed by 4 bases and the J gene end by 0 bases; junction bases not matched to a gene: 5. Germline values: CDR1 KGHSH, CDR2 LQKENI. CDR3 length equals 15 residues. The CDR3 coding sequence is TGTGCCAGCTCACTACAGGGGAATACTAACTATGGCTACACCTTC. Its translation: CASSLQGNTNYGYTF.

V is TRBV5-6 and J is TRBJ1-1, with D maybe TRBD1 (6 bases). The germline V gene has CDR1 SGHDT and CDR2 YYEEEE. Trimming removed 4 bases at V and 2 bases at J, with 12 bases between. The CDR3 covers 14 residues. CDR3 bases: TGTGCCAGCAGCGGGTGGACAGCCAACACTGAAGCTTTCTTT. The encoded protein is CASSGWTANTEAFF. The variable domain in full, completed from reference TRBV5-6 and TRBJ1-1, reads DAGVTQSPTHLIKTRGQQVTLRCSPKSGHDTVSWYQQALGQGPQFIFQYYEEEERQRGNFPDRFSGHQFPNYSSELNVNALLLGDSALYLCASSGWTANTEAFFGQGTRLTVV.

The chain combines TRBV7-2 with TRBJ1-1; tentative D call: TRBD1 (6 bases). The CDR3 totals 15 residues. The germline V gene has CDR1 SGHTA and CDR2 FQGNSA. V shed 5 bases and J shed 4 bases, with 17 bases lying between them. CDR3 sequence: CASSTLTGFTTEAFF. CDR3 nucleotide sequence: TGTGCCAGCAGCACCCTAACAGGGTTTACCACTGAAGCTTTCTTT.

This clone was picked up a small number of times. The rearrangement uses TRBV28 and TRBJ1-1; D is unresolved. Trimming pared 4 bases from V and 0 bases from J, leaving 6 bases between. The CDR3 contains 13 residues. CDR1 is MDHEN and CDR2 is SYDVKM in the germline V gene. In DNA form, the CDR3 reads TGTGCCAGCAGTTGGGCCCTGAACACTGAAGCTTTCTTT. Translated: CASSWALNTEAFF.

The chain uses TRBV5-1 and TRBJ2-1; TRBD1 aligns across 8 bases. Germline-derived CDR1 and CDR2 are SGHRS and YFSETQ. The J segment lost 0 bases and the V segment lost 6 bases, leaving 11 bases of the junction unmatched. The CDR3 has 17 amino acids. DNA of the CDR3: TGCGCCAGCATGGGGTCCGACAGGGGACACTCCTACAATGAGCAGTTCTTC. Amino acid sequence: CASMGSDRGHSYNEQFF.

The rearrangement links TRBV30 to TRBJ2-1, with 9 bases fitting TRBD2. The CDR3 totals 14 residues. Trimming removed 0 bases from V and 7 bases from J; junction bases left unmatched: 4. Germline lookup yields CDR1 GTSNPN and CDR2 SVGIG (reference sequence). Written as DNA, the CDR3 is TGTGCCTGGAGTGTAAGACTAGCGGCTAATGAGCAGTTCTTC. Its protein product is CAWSVRLAANEQFF.